This T cell receptor beta chain was obtained from a study of cytomegalovirus exposure and HLA in healthy donors. Whole-study context: The same platform used for the 600 to 750 first-cohort repertoires was also used for the 90 to 150 validation repertoires, as a later analysis reported. Study results and caveats: The classifier, whose performance was assessed in both the original and validation cohorts, reportedly diagnosed cytomegalovirus status with high specificity and sensitivity. That first-cohort TCR clusters tended to co-occur in the 120 or so validation repertoires was found in a later analysis. According to the study, around 150 TCR beta chains were cytomegalovirus-associated.

Trimming cost V 6 bases and J 0 bases, with 8 bases left between them. Germline assignment: CDR1 LGHNT and CDR2 FRNRAP. This CDR3 spans 14 amino acids. Libraries were prepared by immunoSEQ multiplex PCR; TCRdb keeps only in-frame clonotypes and omits some of them. The repertoire includes about 120,000 clones, about nine tenths of them detected once, and 1.5% to 2% sits in the top ten. Notes on this clone: Its specificity is unknown.

V and J are TRBV12-5 and TRBJ2-2; D is uncertain. The TCR was taken from a man between 18 and 29 years old in good health and CMV-seronegative. Source material: PBMCs. The CDR3 is CASGRNANTGELFF. CDR3 DNA sequence: TGTGCTAGTGGCAGAAACGCGAACACCGGGGAGCTGTTTTTT.